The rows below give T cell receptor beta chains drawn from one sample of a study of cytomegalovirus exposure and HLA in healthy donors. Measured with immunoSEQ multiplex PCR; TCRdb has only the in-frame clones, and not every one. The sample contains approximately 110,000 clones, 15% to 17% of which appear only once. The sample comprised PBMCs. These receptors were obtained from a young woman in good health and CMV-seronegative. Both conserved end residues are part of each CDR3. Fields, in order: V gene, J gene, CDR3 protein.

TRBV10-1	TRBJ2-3	CASSEWTGRTDTQYF
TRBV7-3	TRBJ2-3	CASSLTDRDDTQYF
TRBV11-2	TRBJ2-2	CANGWGGGELFF
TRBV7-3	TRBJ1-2	CASSLNGGSNYGYTF
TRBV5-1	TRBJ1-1	CASSCPVGGEAFF
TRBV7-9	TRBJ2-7	CASSFEGPGSYEQYF
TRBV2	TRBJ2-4	CASTNDRGGIQYF
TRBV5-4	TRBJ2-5	CASSFHPGQGYIETQYF
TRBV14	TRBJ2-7	CASSQTAGYEQYF
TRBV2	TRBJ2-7	CASSGDRGTYEQYF
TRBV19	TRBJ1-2	CASSILGAESGYTF
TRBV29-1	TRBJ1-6	CSVEVPRGSLHF
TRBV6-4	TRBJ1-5	CASSGQGRNSNQPQHF
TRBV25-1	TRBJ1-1	CASSEIRGTEAFF
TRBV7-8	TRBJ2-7	CASSLALTRGYYEQYF
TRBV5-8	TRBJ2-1	CASSKRLASEQFF
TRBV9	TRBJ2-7	CASSVGGRAYEQYF
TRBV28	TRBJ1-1	CASKGAGRSNTEAFF
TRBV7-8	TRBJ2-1	CASSSSRSSGYDNEQFF
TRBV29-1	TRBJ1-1	CSVGGAWDRGRTEAFF
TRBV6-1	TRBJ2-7	CASSEGQGLSYEQYF
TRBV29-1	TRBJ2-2	CSVVATNTGELFF
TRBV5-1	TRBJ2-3	CASSTVTSGAPDTQYF
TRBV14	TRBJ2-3	CASSKWGRTDTQYF
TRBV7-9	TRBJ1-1	CASSLVGQATEAFF
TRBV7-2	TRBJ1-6	CASSLDVGPNSPLHF
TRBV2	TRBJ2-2	CASSEVVGQGTFF
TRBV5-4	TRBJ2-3	CASSLQSGRVNTQYF
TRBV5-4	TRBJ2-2	CASSSPQGPNTGELFF
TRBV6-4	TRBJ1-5	CASSDSADNQPQHF
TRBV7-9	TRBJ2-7	CASSHSYEQYF
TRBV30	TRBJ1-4	CAWSVAGPATNEKLFF
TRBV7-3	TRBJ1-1	CASSQKRGMNTEAFF
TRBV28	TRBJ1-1	CASVLSVGGTNTEAFF
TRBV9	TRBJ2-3	CASSGLSGTFGDTQYF
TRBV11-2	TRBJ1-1	CASSLLQGSNTEAFF
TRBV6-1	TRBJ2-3	CASERGRTDTQYF
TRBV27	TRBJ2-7	CASTKTSGRSYEQYF
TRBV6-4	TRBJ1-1	CASSAHDGLEAFF
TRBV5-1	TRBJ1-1	CASSFSRTNTEAFF
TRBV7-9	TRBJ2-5	CASSLEASGSKTQYF
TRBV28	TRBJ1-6	CASSLPGAPLHF
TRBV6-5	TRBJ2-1	CASSYGTGSGNEQFF
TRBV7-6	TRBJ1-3	CASSSRPVHSGNTIYF
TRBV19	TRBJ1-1	CASSIGGFGTEAFF
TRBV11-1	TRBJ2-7	CASSLPTSGRFSSYEQYF
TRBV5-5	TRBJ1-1	CASSLAGWSTEAFF
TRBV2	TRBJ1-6	CASREQGFRNSPLHF
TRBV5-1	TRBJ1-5	CASSLSGSQPQHF
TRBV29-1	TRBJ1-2	CSVEGGGRGYTF
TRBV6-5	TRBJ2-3	CASSLQGPRTDTQYF
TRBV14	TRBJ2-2	CASSPGRGTGELFF
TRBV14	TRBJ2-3	CASSQEGQAYSYTDTQYF
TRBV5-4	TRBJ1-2	CASSAGQGPNYGYTF
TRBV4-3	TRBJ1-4	CASSQDPGLDEKLFF
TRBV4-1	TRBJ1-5	CASSQESYQPQHF
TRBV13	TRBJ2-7	CASSSTGERLYEQYF
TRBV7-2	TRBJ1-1	CASSPRTGRTEAFF
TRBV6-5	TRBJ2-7	CASSYLQGSYEQYF